Described below is a single T cell receptor (beta chain) sequence and its context. No antigen is known for it. This entry is derived from a study of cytomegalovirus exposure and HLA in healthy donors. At the level of the study: Per a later analysis, the 550 to 850 first-cohort and some 110 validation repertoires shared one platform. Broader study findings: As confirmed in vitro, a few CMV-associated chains were specific for CMV antigens. Subsequent analysis revealed that first-cohort TCR clusters tended to co-occur in the 90 to 150 validation repertoires.

The CDR3 loop spans 17 amino acids. Germline V CDR1 and CDR2: SQVTM, ANQGSEA. V was trimmed by 4 bases and J by 6 bases, leaving 24 bases between them. Generated by immunoSEQ multiplex PCR, the TCRdb table keeps only in-frame clones and is missing some. The sample records around 130,000 clones, roughly 89% being singletons. The chain joins TRBV29-1 to TRBJ2-2; possible D gene TRBD1, 6 bases. The sequence derives from a young man in good health and CMV-seronegative. What was sequenced was PBMCs. This CDR3 is CSVVRDNPMYVAGELFF. CDR3 coding DNA: TGCAGCGTTGTCCGGGACAATCCTATGTACGTTGCCGGGGAGCTGTTTTTT.